The 17 T cell receptor beta chains reported below all come from one sample, sequenced in a study of T-cell memory formation after mild COVID-19. Via MiXCR, TCRdb re-called the 5' RACE reads, giving one row per CDR3 protein. The table lists approximately 300,000 distinct CDR3 sequences, more than 15% of them singletons, with 22% in the top ten. The specimen was PBMCs or a T cell subset sorted from them (not recorded which). All receptors derive from a man in his late teens or twenties who had mild COVID-19 (a few samples of this study predate the infection). Cell type and time point are not known.

This sequence joins TRBV29-1 and TRBJ2-3; no clear D. The V end lost 4 bases, the J end lost 6 bases, and 17 bases lay between the germline ends. This CDR3 region has 14 residues. Germline assignment: CDR1 SQVTM and CDR2 ANQGSEA. The DNA for the CDR3 is TGCAGCGTTGGGTCCATCAGTCGGAGTGATACGCAGTATTTT. Protein sequence: CSVGSISRSDTQYF.

This clonotype has more than one count but fewer than ten. The chain is built from TRBV7-2 and TRBJ1-2; 7 nucleotides agree with TRBD1. Germline V gene sequence: CDR1 SGHTA, CDR2 FQGNSA. This CDR3 has 18 amino acids. V gave up 1 base and J gave up 4 bases; unmatched junction bases: 15. CDR3 sequence (DNA): TGTGCCAGCAGCTTAGGGGATTTGGAGGGGGCTTTAGTCTATGGCTACACCTTC. Amino acids: CASSLGDLEGALVYGYTF.

This clonotype was found a few times. In nucleotides, the CDR3 is TGTGCCAGCATGGGACAGGGGGTATACTCTGGGGCCAACGTCCTGACTTTC. It is translated as CASMGQGVYSGANVLTF. V gene TRBV2 combines with J gene TRBJ2-6, with 11 nucleotides matching TRBD1. Germline CDR1 is SNHLY and CDR2 is FYNNEI. The V and J ends lost 7 bases and 0 bases, in that order; junction bases with no gene match: 5. The CDR3 spans 17 residues.

This clonotype has just a few counts. V and J are TRBV5-5 and TRBJ2-7; D uncertain. This CDR3 comprises 16 residues. Germline V gives CDR1 SGHKS, CDR2 YYEKEE (reference sequence). V was cut by 4 bases and J by 0 bases, with 17 bases left in between. In DNA form, the CDR3 reads TGTGCCAGCAGCAGTAGGAGTAACTTCAACTCCTACGAGCAGTACTTC. Translating it yields CASSSRSNFNSYEQYF.

In the case of this clonotype: A much bigger clone sits one base away, suggesting this may be a read error. The chain carries TRBV7-9 and TRBJ2-5; 7 bases line up with TRBD1. The CDR3 runs 16 residues. V lost 4 bases and J lost 0; bases outside the gene matches: 8. Germline CDR1 and CDR2: SEHNR and FQNEAQ (reference sequence). For the CDR3, the DNA is TGTGCCAGCAGCTCCTCAGGGACAGCGAACCAAGAGACCCAGTACTTC. Its protein is CASSSSGTANQETQYF.

The rearrangement joins TRBV4-1 to TRBJ1-6; D is ambiguous. Germline CDR1 reads MGHRA; CDR2 reads YSYEKL. The CDR3 consists of 19 residues. Trimming took 0 bases from V and 7 from J, leaving 22 bases between them. The DNA for the CDR3 is TGCGCCAGCAGCCAAGAAAATCGCAGGTCCGCCATTAGGAATTCACCCCTCCACTTT. Residues: CASSQENRRSAIRNSPLHF.

This clonotype turned up a few times. This rearrangement joins TRBV7-9 to TRBJ2-1, with a possible D match to TRBD1 (7 bases). The ends were cut back, 5 bases at V and 12 bases at J, with 8 bases in the middle. The CDR3 is made up of 10 amino acids. Germline CDR1 and CDR2: SEHNR and FQNEAQ (reference sequence). The CDR3 sequence is CASSQGGQFF. CDR3 DNA: TGTGCCAGCAGCCAGGGGGGGCAGTTCTTC.

This clonotype showed up many times. The chain carries TRBV6-5 and TRBJ2-7; D is undetermined. CDR3 length: 11 residues. Trimming removed 5 bases at V and 6 bases at J, with 8 bases between. Germline loops: CDR1 MNHEY, CDR2 SVGAGI. This chain's CDR3 is CASSDGSEQYV. The CDR3 nucleotides are TGTGCCAGCAGTGACGGTTCCGAGCAGTACGTC.

This chain joins TRBV2 and TRBJ1-1, with unresolved D. CDR3 length: 14 amino acids. Between the trimmed V and J ends, which lost 7 bases and 5 bases, there was a span of 17 bases. Germline loops: CDR1 SNHLY, CDR2 FYNNEI. Here the CDR3 DNA reads TGTGCCAGCACCCCGGGTGGGGTCGGGACTGAAGCTTTCTTT. It translates to CASTPGGVGTEAFF.

This clonotype was counted at least ten times. The chain employs TRBV12-3 or TRBV12-4 and TRBJ2-3; tentative D call: TRBD2 (5 bases). Trimming pared 5 bases from V and 0 bases from J, leaving 9 bases between. This CDR3 has 14 amino acids. The CDR3 bases are TGTGCCAGCAGTCCCGGGGTTAGCACAGATACGCAGTATTTT. This encodes CASSPGVSTDTQYF.

This clonotype came up a few times. V gene TRBV7-9 combines with J gene TRBJ1-5; 7 bases fit TRBD1. Germline trimming cut 5 bases from V and 10 bases from J; bases unmatched to any gene: 8. CDR1 is SEHNR and CDR2 is FQNEAQ in the germline V gene (reference sequence). This CDR3 is 13 amino acids long. The CDR3 here is CASSLGQLVPQHF. The CDR3 bases are TGTGCCAGCAGCCTGGGACAGCTTGTTCCCCAGCATTTT.

This clonotype was picked up a small number of times. The chain links TRBV9 to TRBJ1-6; TRBD1 agrees at 10 bases. The germline V gene has CDR1 SGDLS and CDR2 YYNGEE. The trim removed 4 bases at V and 11 bases at J, leaving 6 bases unmatched. The CDR3 is 14 residues long. Here the CDR3 DNA reads TGTGCCAGCAGCACGACCGGGACAGGGGCACCCCTCCACTTT. This sequence encodes CASSTTGTGAPLHF.

The chain links TRBV15 to TRBJ2-7; no firm D call. V shed 0 bases and J shed 6 bases, with 6 bases lying between them. Per the germline V gene, CDR1 is LNHNV and CDR2 is YYDKDF (reference sequence). The CDR3 loop spans 12 amino acids. CDR3 coding DNA: TGTGCCACCAGCAGAGATCTGAGCGAGCAGTACTTC. Translating gives CATSRDLSEQYF.

This clonotype has only a few counts. J is TRBJ1-3 and V is TRBV4-1, with D maybe TRBD1 (6 bases). Trimming left V 2 bases short and J 0 bases short, with 8 bases between. This CDR3 has 15 amino acids. Germline V lookup: CDR1 MGHRA, CDR2 YSYEKL. DNA for the CDR3: TGCGCCAGCAGCCAAACAGGGTACTCTGGAAACACCATATATTTT. It encodes CASSQTGYSGNTIYF.

The chain links TRBV4-3 to TRBJ2-1; 11 positions match TRBD2. Germline V gene data show CDR1 as LGHNA and CDR2 as YSLEER. V dropped 5 bases and J dropped 4; count of bases not matched to a gene: 4. The CDR3 length is 15 residues. Here the CDR3 DNA reads TGCGCCAGCAGCTTCACTAGCGGGGGTTACAATGAGCAGTTCTTC. Protein: CASSFTSGGYNEQFF.

This clonotype was counted a few times. The chain couples TRBV6-2 or TRBV6-3 to TRBJ1-5; perhaps TRBD1 as D (6 bases). CDR3 length equals 14 residues. Germline assignment: CDR1 MNHEY and CDR2 SVGEGT. The V end lost 2 bases, the J end lost 5 bases, and 10 bases lay between the germline ends. CDR3 DNA sequence: TGTGCCAGCAGTTACCCGGACAGAGATCAGCCCCAGCATTTT. Translating gives CASSYPDRDQPQHF.

J is TRBJ1-2 and V is TRBV6-6; D not certain. Germline CDR1 reads MNHNY; CDR2 reads SVGAGI (reference sequence). The CDR3 runs 14 residues. Trimming removed 5 bases from V and 0 bases from J, with 10 bases in between. The CDR3 here is CASSAVGTNYGYTF. CDR3 nucleotides: TGTGCCAGCAGTGCGGTCGGAACTAACTATGGCTACACCTTC.